This paragraph reports one T cell receptor beta chain. It was CD45RO-negative cells, positively selected for CCR7, that made up naive CD8 cells, with terminally differentiated effector memory CD45RA+ cells excluded. Data came from immunoSEQ multiplex PCR; TCRdb stores just in-frame clones and leaves some out. The repertoire consists of approximately 2,200,000 clones, with roughly 91% occurring once and the leading ten covering over 1.5%. The length of the CDR3 is 17 residues. Germline V gene data show CDR1 as SGHVS and CDR2 as FNYEAQ. Trimming took 5 bases from V and 7 from J; bases not matched to a gene: 10. This entry is derived from a study of shared clonotypes between healthy human individuals. Study-wide context: The composition of the donors was a couple of women and a few men aged 18 to 49. Each donor's CD8 memory used one plate, CD8 naive two, each CD4 subset three.

This sequence was found in a man between 18 and 35 years old in good health. Some clones in this sample may be carry-over from other donors' samples. The sequenced sample consisted of naive CD8+ T cells from PBMCs. This chain links TRBV7-6 with TRBJ2-1; 14 bases align to TRBD2. The CDR3 sequence is CASSALPGLAGVNEQFF. Here the CDR3 DNA reads TGTGCCAGCAGCGCTTTACCGGGACTAGCGGGAGTTAATGAGCAGTTCTTC.